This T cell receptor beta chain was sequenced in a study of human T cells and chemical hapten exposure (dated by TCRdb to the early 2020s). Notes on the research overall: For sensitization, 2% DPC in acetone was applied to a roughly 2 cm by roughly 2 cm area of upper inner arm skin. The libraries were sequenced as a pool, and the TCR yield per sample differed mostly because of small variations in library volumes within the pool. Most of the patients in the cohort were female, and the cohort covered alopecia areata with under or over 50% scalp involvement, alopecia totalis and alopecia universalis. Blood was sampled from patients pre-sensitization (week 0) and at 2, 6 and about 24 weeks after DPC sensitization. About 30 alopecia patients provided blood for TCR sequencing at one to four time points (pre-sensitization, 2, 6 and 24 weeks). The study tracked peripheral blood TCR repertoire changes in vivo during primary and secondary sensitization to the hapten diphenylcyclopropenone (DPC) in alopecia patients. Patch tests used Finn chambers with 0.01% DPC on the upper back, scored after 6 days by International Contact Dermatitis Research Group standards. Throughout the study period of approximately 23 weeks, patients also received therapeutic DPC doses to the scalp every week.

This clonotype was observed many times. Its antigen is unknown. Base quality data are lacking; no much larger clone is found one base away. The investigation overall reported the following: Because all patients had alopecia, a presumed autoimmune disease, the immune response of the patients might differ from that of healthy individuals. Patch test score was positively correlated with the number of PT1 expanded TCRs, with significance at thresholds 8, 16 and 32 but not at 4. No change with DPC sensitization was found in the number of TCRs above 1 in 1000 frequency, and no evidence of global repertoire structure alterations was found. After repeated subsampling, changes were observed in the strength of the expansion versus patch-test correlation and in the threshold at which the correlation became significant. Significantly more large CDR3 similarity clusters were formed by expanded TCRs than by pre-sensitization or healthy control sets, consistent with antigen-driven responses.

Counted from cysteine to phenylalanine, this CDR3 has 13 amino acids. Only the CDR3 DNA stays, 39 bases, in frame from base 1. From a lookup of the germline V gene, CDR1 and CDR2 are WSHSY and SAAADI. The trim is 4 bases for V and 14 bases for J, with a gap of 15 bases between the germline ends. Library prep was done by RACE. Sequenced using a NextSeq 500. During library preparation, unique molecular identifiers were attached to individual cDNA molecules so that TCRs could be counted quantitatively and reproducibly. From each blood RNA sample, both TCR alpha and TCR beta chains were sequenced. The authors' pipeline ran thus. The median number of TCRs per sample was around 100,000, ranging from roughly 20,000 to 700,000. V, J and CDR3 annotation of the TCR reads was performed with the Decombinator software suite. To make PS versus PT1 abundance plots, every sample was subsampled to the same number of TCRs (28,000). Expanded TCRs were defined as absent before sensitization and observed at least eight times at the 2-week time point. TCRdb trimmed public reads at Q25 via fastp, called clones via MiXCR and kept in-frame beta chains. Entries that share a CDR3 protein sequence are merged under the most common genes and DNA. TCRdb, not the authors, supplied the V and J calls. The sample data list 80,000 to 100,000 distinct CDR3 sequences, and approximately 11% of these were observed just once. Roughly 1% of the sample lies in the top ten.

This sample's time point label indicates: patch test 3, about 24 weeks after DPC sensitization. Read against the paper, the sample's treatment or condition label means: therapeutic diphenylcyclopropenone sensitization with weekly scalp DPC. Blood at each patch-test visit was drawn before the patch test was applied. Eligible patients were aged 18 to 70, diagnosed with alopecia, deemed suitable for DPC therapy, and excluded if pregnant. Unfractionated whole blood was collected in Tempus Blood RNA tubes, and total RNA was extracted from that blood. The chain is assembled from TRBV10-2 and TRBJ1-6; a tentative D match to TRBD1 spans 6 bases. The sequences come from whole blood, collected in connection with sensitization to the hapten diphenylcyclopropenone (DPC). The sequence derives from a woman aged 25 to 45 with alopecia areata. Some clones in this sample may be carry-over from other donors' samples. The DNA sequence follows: TGCGCCAGCAGTGGGGACGACAGGCTCTCCCTCCACTTT. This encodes CASSGDDRLSLHF.